The 21 T cell receptor beta chains listed next were all sequenced from one sample in a study of blood T cell repertoires in COVID-19. Assay used: immunoSEQ multiplex PCR; TCRdb lists only in-frame clones, some missing. The sample yields over 250,000 clones, about 85% seen once. The sample comprised peripheral blood. The receptors come from a human donor in a cohort sampled during active COVID-19.

J is TRBJ2-1 and V is TRBV3-1 (or the pseudogene TRBV3-2), with D tentatively TRBD2 (5 bases). CDR1 and CDR2 from the germline V gene are LGHDT and YNNKEL (reference sequence). V was clipped by 4 bases and J by 3 bases, with 10 bases between them. This CDR3 region has 14 residues. The CDR3 nucleotides are TGTGCCAGCAGCCTTCCCGGGAACTACAATGAGCAGTTCTTC. Amino acids: CASSLPGNYNEQFF.

V usage is TRBV10-3 and J usage is TRBJ2-3, with D perhaps matching TRBD2 (6 bases). The V gene's germline CDR1 is ENHRY and CDR2 SYGVKD. This CDR3 is built from 15 residues. Trimming took 0 bases from V and 2 from J, leaving 9 bases between them. CDR3 protein: CAISESTGATDTQYF. DNA of the CDR3: TGTGCCATCAGTGAGTCGACGGGAGCCACAGATACGCAGTATTTT.

The rearrangement joins TRBV20-1 to TRBJ1-2; 9 nucleotides agree with TRBD1. V lost 3 bases and J lost 4; bases outside the gene matches: 9. The CDR3 is made up of 15 amino acids. The germline CDR1 and CDR2 sequences are DFQATT and SNEGSKA (reference sequence). This CDR3 is CSASLQGAPRYGYTF. In DNA form, the CDR3 reads TGCAGTGCTAGTCTACAGGGGGCCCCACGCTATGGCTACACCTTC.

The gene calls are TRBV10-3 and TRBJ1-4; D is possibly TRBD1 (6 bases). V lost 4 bases and J lost 5, with 11 bases in between. CDR3 length: 14 residues. Germline CDR1 and CDR2: ENHRY and SYGVKD. The CDR3 reads CAISGGGLNEKLFF. The CDR3 DNA sequence: TGTGCCATCAGTGGCGGGGGCTTAAATGAAAAACTGTTTTTT.

J is TRBJ2-1 and V is TRBV4-3, with 8 bases matching TRBD2. The CDR3 has 16 amino acids. Germline-derived CDR1 and CDR2 are LGHNA and YSLEER. Unmatched junction bases numbered 3, after V lost 2 bases and J lost 0 bases. This CDR3 reads CASSQQLAGSYNEQFF. The CDR3 nucleotides read TGCGCCAGCAGCCAACAGCTAGCGGGCTCCTACAATGAGCAGTTCTTC.

This clone occurred a few times. The chain carries TRBV11-2 and TRBJ1-2; D gene ambiguous. The CDR3 runs 12 residues. V was shortened by 5 bases and J by 4 bases, with 8 bases between the two germline ends. The germline CDR1 and CDR2 sequences are SGHAT and FQNNGV. CDR3 sequence (DNA): TGTGCCAGCAGCCTAGTTCGCTATGGCTACACCTTC. As protein: CASSLVRYGYTF. Based on the CDR3 plus reference TRBV11-2 and TRBJ1-2, the full variable domain is EAGVAQSPRYKIIEKRQSVAFWCNPISGHATLYWYQQILGQGPKLLIQFQNNGVVDDSQLPKDRFSAERLKGVDSTLKIQPAKLEDSAVYLCASSLVRYGYTFGSGTRLTVV.

The CDR3 DNA follows: TGCGCCAGCAGCTTGGGTTTCGATGAGCAGTTCTTC. Its protein is CASSLGFDEQFF. This chain uses TRBV5-1 with TRBJ2-1; D remains ambiguous. The V and J ends lost 0 bases and 8 bases respectively, with 6 bases between them. This CDR3 contains 12 residues. Germline lookup yields CDR1 SGHRS and CDR2 YFSETQ.

This chain uses TRBV12-3 or TRBV12-4 with TRBJ2-1; TRBD2 agrees at 9 bases. The CDR3 runs to 11 residues. V shed 5 bases, J shed 14 bases, and the junction held 4 bases outside the gene matches. CDR3 loop: CASSRGTSKFF. The CDR3 nucleotides are TGTGCCAGCAGTCGGGGGACTAGCAAGTTCTTC.

The V call is TRBV7-2, the J call TRBJ2-4; D may be TRBD2 (5 bases). Germline V gene sequence: CDR1 SGHTA, CDR2 FQGNSA. V was pared by 3 bases and J by 1 base, with 10 bases between. The CDR3 extends over 15 amino acids. The CDR3 sequence is CASSFGRGAKNIQYF. DNA of the CDR3: TGTGCCAGCAGCTTCGGACGAGGGGCCAAAAACATTCAGTACTTC.

The rearrangement uses TRBV2 and TRBJ2-7, with TRBD2 matching 8 bases. The CDR3 extends over 16 amino acids. The V segment lost 3 bases and the J segment 3 bases; nucleotides outside the gene matches: 10. Germline values: CDR1 SNHLY, CDR2 FYNNEI. This CDR3 is CASSEVGSGGVYEQYF. The CDR3 DNA sequence: TGTGCCAGCAGTGAGGTTGGGTCGGGGGGGGTCTACGAGCAGTACTTC.

This clone was detected only a few times. The V and J genes are TRBV6-4 and TRBJ1-3; 7 bases are shared with TRBD1. Germline V gene lookup returns CDR1 MRHNA and CDR2 SNTAGT. CDR3 size: 17 residues. The trim removed 2 bases at V and 0 bases at J, leaving 7 bases unmatched. CDR3 region: CASSDPKRDSSGNTIYF. The CDR3 DNA reads as TGTGCCAGCAGTGACCCGAAAAGGGACAGCTCTGGAAACACCATATATTTT.

V is TRBV18 and J is TRBJ1-6, with 8 positions matching TRBD1. After removal of 6 bases from V and 11 bases from J, the junction contained 6 bases not matched to a gene. Looked up from germline, CDR1 is KGHSH and CDR2 is LQKENI. CDR3 length: 13 amino acids. As DNA, the CDR3 is TGTGCCAGCTCCCCAGACAGGGGCGCACCCCTCCACTTT. Translation: CASSPDRGAPLHF.

The rearrangement joins TRBV7-9 to TRBJ1-6, with D possibly TRBD1 on 6 matching bases. The CDR3 loop spans 14 amino acids. Trimming stripped 3 bases from V and 9 bases from J, with 12 bases between. From germline, CDR1 is SEHNR and CDR2 FQNEAQ (reference sequence). CDR3 amino acids: CASSFTGQPSPLHF. CDR3 coding DNA: TGTGCCAGCAGCTTTACCGGACAGCCTTCACCCCTCCACTTT.

This clone came up a few times. The V call is TRBV5-1, the J call TRBJ2-2; 12 bases line up with TRBD2. The CDR3 consists of 16 residues. Germline lookup yields CDR1 SGHRS and CDR2 YFSETQ. Trimming at V came to 4 bases and at J to 5 bases, leaving 6 bases not matched to a gene. CDR3 DNA sequence: TGCGCCAGCAGCCGAGGCGGGACTAGCGGGACCGGGGAGCTGTTTTTT. It specifies CASSRGGTSGTGELFF.

The chain is built from TRBV23-1 and TRBJ2-7, with D tentatively TRBD1 (5 bases). TRBV23-1 is an ORF for which the function is uncertain. V lost 2 bases and J 9 bases, leaving 11 bases between the germline ends. The CDR3 covers 12 residues. DNA for the CDR3: TGCGCCAGCAGTCAAAGGGGCTATGGGCAGTACTTC. Amino acids: CASSQRGYGQYF.

This clone was detected only once. For the CDR3, the DNA is TGTGCCACCGGGAGGGCTGAGCAGTTCTTC. This gives the protein CATGRAEQFF. The V gene is TRBV24-1, the J gene TRBJ2-1, with 7 bases aligning to TRBD2. V trimming: 9 bases; J trimming: 9 bases; junction bases outside the gene matches: 1. Germline values: CDR1 KGHDR, CDR2 SFDVKD. The CDR3 is 10 residues long.

This rearrangement joins TRBV15 to TRBJ1-5; a possible D gene is TRBD1 (6 bases). This CDR3 contains 14 residues. Germline V CDR1 and CDR2: LNHNV, YYDKDF (reference sequence). V lost 6 bases and J lost 6, with 15 bases in between. The CDR3 loop is CATRGGGGLQPQHF. CDR3 sequence (DNA): TGTGCCACCAGGGGAGGGGGGGGTCTTCAGCCCCAGCATTTT.

This clone showed up just a few times. V and J are TRBV18 and TRBJ1-6; no firm D call. Trimming left V 6 bases short and J 8 bases short, with 17 bases between. This CDR3 contains 15 residues. CDR1 KGHSH and CDR2 LQKENI come from the germline V gene. The CDR3 DNA is TGTGCCAGCTCTTCCATACTATTAGTGGATTCACCCCTCCACTTT. This codes for CASSSILLVDSPLHF.

The CDR3 loop is CASPPGRRGEVVTEAFF. In DNA form, the CDR3 reads TGTGCCAGCCCTCCTGGCCGCCGGGGTGAGGTTGTCACTGAAGCTTTCTTT. This chain links TRBV28 with TRBJ1-1; D is undetermined. The V and J ends lost 8 bases and 4 bases respectively, with 26 bases between them. The CDR3 covers 17 residues. Germline values: CDR1 MDHEN, CDR2 SYDVKM. The full variable domain, with the rest looked up from reference TRBV28 and TRBJ1-1, is DVKVTQSSRYLVKRTGEKVFLECVQDMDHENMFWYRQDPGLGLRLIYFSYDVKMKEKGDIPEGYSVSREKKERFSLILESASTNQTSMYLCASPPGRRGEVVTEAFFGQGTRLTVV.

This clone came up many times. The genes are TRBV29-1 and TRBJ2-2, with 10 bases that match TRBD1. The CDR3 loop spans 14 amino acids. V lost 4 bases, J lost 6 bases, and 5 bases stayed unmatched. CDR1 and CDR2 (germline): SQVTM, ANQGSEA. Written as DNA, the CDR3 is TGCAGCGTTGGACAGGGGGCTATAGCCGGGGAGCTGTTTTTT. Amino acids: CSVGQGAIAGELFF.

The V and J genes are TRBV5-1 and TRBJ2-5; no clear D. The length of the CDR3 is 15 residues. Germline V gives CDR1 SGHRS, CDR2 YFSETQ. Trimming shortened V by 0 bases and J by 2 bases, and 11 bases separated the two germline ends. CDR3 nucleotide sequence: TGCGCCAGCAGCTTGGTGTGGCCGTTTCAAGAGACCCAGTACTTC. Translation gives CASSLVWPFQETQYF.